These 2 T cell receptor beta chains came from one sample sequenced in a study of blood T cell repertoires in COVID-19. Sequenced by immunoSEQ multiplex PCR; TCRdb stores in-frame clones only, minus some. Among over 250,000 clones, roughly nine tenths were seen once, and the ten largest hold 2.6%. Sample: PBMCs or T cells enriched from blood (not recorded which). The source is a man in his sixties who had recovered from COVID-19.

The chain has TRBV5-4 and TRBJ2-2; 7 positions match TRBD2. J lost 4 bases, V lost 4 bases, and 10 bases had no gene match. The CDR3 sequence is 16 residues long. The germline gives CDR1 SGHNT, CDR2 YYREEE (reference sequence). This CDR3 reads CASSLPGLLGTGELFF. The CDR3 DNA reads TGTGCCAGCAGCCTCCCGGGACTACTTGGCACCGGGGAGCTGTTTTTT.

The gene calls are TRBV10-3 and TRBJ2-3; 7 bases match TRBD2. This CDR3 has 17 residues. Germline V gives CDR1 ENHRY, CDR2 SYGVKD. With 6 bases clipped from V and 5 bases from J, the junction kept 17 bases outside the gene matches. CDR3 protein: CAISGPLAGVSLDTQYF. For the CDR3, the DNA is TGTGCCATCAGCGGACCATTGGCGGGGGTCTCGCTAGATACGCAGTATTTT.